These 27 T cell receptor beta chains share one sample of origin, sequenced in a study of OX40 agonist ivuxolimab in advanced cancers. Produced via immunoSEQ multiplex PCR; TCRdb's table is partial and in-frame only. This table has roughly 65,000 clones, 80% to 90% appearing once. The sequences come from CD4+ or CD8+ T cells sorted from blood, collected in a trial of the OX40 agonist ivuxolimab. The receptors were sampled from an adult with an advanced solid tumor such as melanoma, head and neck, liver or kidney cancer.

The chain couples TRBV5-6 to TRBJ2-5, with 10 bases that match TRBD2. The CDR3 sequence is 17 residues long. The germline V gene has CDR1 SGHDT and CDR2 YYEEEE. The trim removed 2 bases at V and 2 bases at J, leaving 9 bases unmatched. The CDR3 coding sequence is TGTGCCAGCAGCTTAAGACTAGCGGGTCCACAACAAGAGACCCAGTACTTC. It translates to CASSLRLAGPQQETQYF.

J is TRBJ2-4 and V is TRBV21-1. TRBV21-1 is termed a pseudogene. This CDR3 has 16 amino acids. The CDR3 protein is CASSKGGTLAKNIQYF. In nucleotides, the CDR3 is TGTGCCAGCAGCAAAGGGGGAACGTTAGCCAAAAACATTCAGTACTTC.

The V gene is TRBV10-1, the J gene TRBJ2-3; D possibly matches TRBD1 or TRBD2 (5 bases each). The V and J ends lost 0 bases and 10 bases respectively, with 8 bases between them. The CDR3 sequence is 12 residues long. CDR1 and CDR2 (germline): WNHNN, SYGVQD (reference sequence). The CDR3 region is CASSESGGPQYF. CDR3 DNA: TGCGCCAGCAGTGAGTCTGGGGGTCCGCAGTATTTT.

V usage is TRBV5-4 and J usage is TRBJ1-2, with D possibly TRBD1 on 6 matching bases. V lost 3 bases and J lost 5, with 14 bases in between. This CDR3 region has 14 residues. CDR1 and CDR2 (germline): SGHNT, YYREEE (reference sequence). The CDR3 coding sequence is TGTGCCAGCAGCTCAGGGGTGGGACGGTATGGCTACACCTTC. It specifies CASSSGVGRYGYTF. The full variable domain, in which reference TRBV5-4 and TRBJ1-2 provide the parts outside the CDR3, is ETGVTQSPTHLIKTRGQQVTLRCSSQSGHNTVSWYQQALGQGPQFIFQYYREEENGRGNFPPRFSGLQFPNYSSELNVNALELDDSALYLCASSSGVGRYGYTFGSGTRLTVV.

The rearrangement links TRBV11-1 to TRBJ2-7; 9 bases map to TRBD2. The CDR3 runs 17 residues. Unmatched junction bases numbered 8, after V lost 0 bases and J lost 2 bases. Germline loops: CDR1 SGHAT, CDR2 FQDESV (reference sequence). The CDR3 is CASSLAEAGGRTYEQYF. CDR3 nucleotides: TGTGCCAGCAGCTTAGCCGAGGCGGGGGGGAGAACCTACGAGCAGTACTTC.

J is TRBJ2-7 and V is TRBV25-1, with a possible D match to TRBD2 (5 bases). The CDR3 is 13 amino acids. Germline assignment: CDR1 MGHDK and CDR2 SYGVNS. V lost 7 bases, J lost 2 bases, and 12 bases lay in between. CDR3 coding DNA: TGTGCCAGCATCGCCTGGGAGACCTACGAGCAGTACTTC. The encoded protein is CASIAWETYEQYF.

The CDR3 DNA reads as TGTGCCAGCAGGGGAGGGTGGGGATTTGGGACCCAGTACTTC. Translating gives CASRGGWGFGTQYF. The chain joins TRBV7-2 to TRBJ2-5; the match to TRBD2 covers 7 bases. Germline V gives CDR1 SGHTA, CDR2 FQGNSA. The CDR3 is 14 amino acids. Losses at the gene ends were 6 bases for V and 7 bases for J; bases not matched to a gene: 11.

As to this clone: Distinct nucleotide sequences in the sample also encode this CDR3. The J gene is TRBJ1-3, the V gene TRBV7-2, with TRBD1 matching 8 bases. Germline V gene lookup returns CDR1 SGHTA and CDR2 FQGNSA. V lost 1 base, J lost 3 bases, and 2 bases stayed unmatched. The CDR3 spans 15 residues. The CDR3 DNA reads TGTGCCAGCAGCTTAGGACAGGGGTATGGAAACACCATATATTTT. This sequence encodes CASSLGQGYGNTIYF. The whole variable domain, remainder taken from reference TRBV7-2 and TRBJ1-3, is GAGVSQSPSNKVTEKGKDVELRCDPISGHTALYWYRQSLGQGLEFLIYFQGNSAPDKSGLPSDRFSAERTGGSVSTLTIQRTQQEDSAVYLCASSLGQGYGNTIYFGEGSWLTVV.

Notes on this clone: The junction departs from germline at one end; a sequencing error may be responsible. V usage is TRBV6-5 and J usage is TRBJ2-1; 7 bases fit TRBD2. CDR1 is MNHEY, CDR2 SVGAGI, per germline. The CDR3 is 14 residues long. CDR3 nucleotides: TGTGCCAGCAGCCCCCGGGGGGATTCACGCCCCATAGTCTTC. Translated: CASSPRGDSRPIVF.

The rearrangement uses TRBV6-5 and TRBJ1-3, with 7 bases aligning to TRBD1. The ends lost 4 bases at V and 2 bases at J; junction bases unmatched: 8. The CDR3 totals 16 residues. CDR1 is MNHEY, CDR2 SVGAGI, per germline. CDR3 residues: CASSFTAGTAGNTIYF. The CDR3 DNA reads as TGTGCCAGCAGTTTTACCGCCGGGACAGCTGGAAACACCATATATTTT.

V is TRBV23-1 and J is TRBJ1-1; weak D call: TRBD1 (6 bases). TRBV23-1 is treated as an ORF (open reading frame) with a function not yet certain. The V gene lost 3 bases and the J gene lost 0 bases, with 23 bases spanning the gap. CDR3 length: 19 amino acids. CDR3 amino acids: CASSQGGDGETPLNTEAFF. The CDR3 DNA sequence: TGCGCCAGCAGTCAGGGGGGCGATGGGGAAACTCCCCTGAACACTGAAGCTTTCTTT.

The V and J genes are TRBV27 and TRBJ2-7; D not resolved. CDR1 is MNHEY, CDR2 SMNVEV, per germline (reference sequence). V shed 2 bases and J shed 4 bases, with 9 bases lying between them. This CDR3 region has 13 residues. This chain's CDR3 is CASSLGRSYEQYF. The CDR3 bases are TGTGCCAGCAGTTTAGGCCGATCATACGAGCAGTACTTC.

The CDR3 reads CASSWTGAGNTIYF. CDR3 DNA sequence: TGTGCCAGCAGCTGGACAGGGGCAGGAAACACCATATATTTT. This chain joins TRBV7-9 and TRBJ1-3; 9 nucleotides agree with TRBD1. CDR3 length: 14 residues. The germline V gene encodes CDR1 SEHNR and CDR2 FQNEAQ (reference sequence). Germline trimming cut 4 bases from V and 4 bases from J; bases unmatched to any gene: 2. The whole variable domain, remainder taken from reference TRBV7-9 and TRBJ1-3, is DTGVSQNPRHKITKRGQNVTFRCDPISEHNRLYWYRQTLGQGPEFLTYFQNEAQLEKSRLLSDRFSAERPKGSFSTLEIQRTEQGDSAMYLCASSWTGAGNTIYFGEGSWLTVV.

The V gene is TRBV10-2, the J gene TRBJ2-7; 7 bases map to TRBD1. Per the germline V gene, CDR1 is WSHSY and CDR2 is SAAADI. V lost 3 bases to trimming and J lost 2 bases; unmatched junction nucleotides: 4. CDR3 size: 14 residues. The CDR3 DNA reads TGCGCCAGCAGTGACAGGGGGATCACCTACGAGCAGTACTTC. The encoded protein is CASSDRGITYEQYF.

This chain joins TRBV6-5 and TRBJ2-7, with 9 bases identical to TRBD2. In germline, CDR1 is MNHEY, CDR2 SVGAGI. The V and J ends lost 2 bases and 2 bases, in that order; junction bases with no gene match: 4. The CDR3 contains 15 residues. The CDR3 is CASSYRGGGAYEQYF. CDR3 DNA: TGTGCCAGCAGTTACCGGGGCGGGGGGGCCTACGAGCAGTACTTC.

This chain joins TRBV11-3 and TRBJ1-6, with D maybe TRBD1 (6 bases). Trimming removed 0 bases at V and 13 bases at J, with 10 bases between. The CDR3 sequence is 13 residues long. Germline CDR1 reads SGHNT; CDR2 reads YENEEA. This chain's CDR3 is CASSLDAGAPLHF. CDR3 nucleotide sequence: TGTGCCAGCAGCTTAGACGCAGGGGCGCCCCTCCACTTT.

The chain has TRBV7-8 and TRBJ1-2, with D possibly matching TRBD1 (5 bases). Germline loops: CDR1 SGHVS, CDR2 FQNEAQ. The CDR3 is made up of 15 amino acids. V lost 2 bases and J lost 5, with 15 bases in between. CDR3 amino acids: CASSLRGRAQYGYTF. CDR3 sequence (DNA): TGTGCCAGCAGCTTAAGGGGCAGGGCCCAGTATGGCTACACCTTC. Supplemented by reference TRBV7-8 and TRBJ1-2, the full variable domain reads GAGVSQSPRYKVAKRGQDVALRCDPISGHVSLFWYQQALGQGPEFLTYFQNEAQLDKSGLPSDRFFAERPEGSVSTLKIQRTQQEDSAVYLCASSLRGRAQYGYTFGSGTRLTVV.

The rearrangement uses TRBV7-8 and TRBJ1-6; D is ambiguous. The germline V gene encodes CDR1 SGHVS and CDR2 FQNEAQ. This CDR3 is built from 16 residues. V shed 1 base and J shed 0 bases, with 7 bases lying between them. The CDR3 region is CASSLGGSSYNSPLHF. As DNA, the CDR3 is TGTGCCAGCAGCTTAGGAGGGAGCTCCTATAATTCACCCCTCCACTTT.

Notes on this clone: This same CDR3 is encoded by further DNA sequences in the sample. The gene calls are TRBV27 and TRBJ2-7, with 12 bases matching TRBD2. The CDR3 length is 15 residues. Unmatched junction bases numbered 3, after V lost 4 bases and J lost 2 bases. Germline values: CDR1 MNHEY, CDR2 SMNVEV (reference sequence). CDR3 loop: CASSYRTSGAYEQYF. CDR3 coding DNA: TGTGCCAGCAGTTATAGGACTAGCGGGGCCTACGAGCAGTACTTC.

Comments on this clone: The sample holds other DNA sequences that translate to the same CDR3. The chain combines TRBV4-1 with TRBJ1-3; D gene uncertain. V was shortened by 0 bases and J by 0 bases, with 9 bases between the two germline ends. The CDR3 totals 16 residues. Germline CDR1 is MGHRA and CDR2 is YSYEKL. DNA for the CDR3: TGCGCCAGCAGCCAAGATTTTACCCTCTCTGGAAACACCATATATTTT. Protein product: CASSQDFTLSGNTIYF.

V gene TRBV7-8 combines with J gene TRBJ2-4; 7 bases are shared with TRBD1. The length of the CDR3 is 17 residues. Germline V gene sequence: CDR1 SGHVS, CDR2 FQNEAQ. Trimming took 2 bases from V and 0 from J; bases not matched to a gene: 7. Here the CDR3 DNA reads TGTGCCAGCAGCTTAATTTTAAACAGGGGAGCCAAAAACATTCAGTACTTC. Its translation: CASSLILNRGAKNIQYF.

CDR3 DNA sequence: TGTGCCAGCAGCAAAGATTCAGGCTCTTTCGGCTACGAGCAGTACTTC. It yields the protein CASSKDSGSFGYEQYF. This rearrangement joins TRBV7-8 to TRBJ2-7; D is unresolved. Trimming took 5 bases from V and 3 from J, leaving 20 bases between them. CDR1 SGHVS and CDR2 FQNEAQ come from the germline V gene. The CDR3 totals 16 residues.

The chain is built from TRBV7-3 and TRBJ2-3; a weak D match, TRBD1 (5 bases). Deletions cut 5 bases from V and 6 bases from J, with 18 bases between. This CDR3 spans 15 amino acids. The germline CDR1 and CDR2 sequences are SGHTA and FQGTGA. In nucleotides, the CDR3 is TGTGCCAGCAGCCTATTAGGACACGCCGACGATACGCAGTATTTT. Its translation: CASSLLGHADDTQYF.

The chain has TRBV7-9 and TRBJ1-1, with 8 positions matching TRBD1. Per the germline V gene, CDR1 is SEHNR and CDR2 is FQNEAQ (reference sequence). The CDR3 is 16 amino acids. The trim removed 5 bases at V and 2 bases at J, leaving 10 bases unmatched. The CDR3 DNA reads TGTGCCAGCAGCGTCAAGACAGGGACAGGCAACACTGAAGCTTTCTTT. This sequence encodes CASSVKTGTGNTEAFF.

The J gene is TRBJ2-2, the V gene TRBV9; TRBD2 agrees at 11 bases. The germline CDR1 and CDR2 sequences are SGDLS and YYNGEE. The CDR3 spans 15 residues. V dropped 4 bases and J dropped 4; count of bases not matched to a gene: 3. For the CDR3, the DNA is TGTGCCAGCAGCACCGGGACTAGCGGCACCGGGGAGCTGTTTTTT. This encodes CASSTGTSGTGELFF.

The chain combines TRBV25-1 with TRBJ1-2; 10 nucleotides align to TRBD1. V lost 3 bases, J lost 2 bases, and 3 bases stayed unmatched. Per the germline V gene, CDR1 is MGHDK and CDR2 is SYGVNS. This CDR3 has 15 residues. CDR3 protein: CASSDPGQGNYGYTF. CDR3 coding DNA: TGTGCCAGCAGTGACCCGGGACAGGGGAACTATGGCTACACCTTC.

Worth noting for this clone: In the same sample, other DNA sequences code for this CDR3. The genes are TRBV5-1 and TRBJ1-2; 9 bases line up with TRBD1. From germline, CDR1 is SGHRS and CDR2 YFSETQ. V gave up 0 bases and J gave up 4 bases; unmatched junction bases: 1. The CDR3 covers 14 residues. CDR3 in amino acids: CASSLGQGGYGYTF. In DNA, the CDR3 is TGCGCCAGCAGCTTGGGACAGGGGGGCTATGGCTACACCTTC.